This TCR beta chain was sequenced in a study of cytomegalovirus exposure and HLA in healthy donors. The donors gave bone marrow, and they were healthy. Primers for the PCR totalled 60 Vbeta and 13 Jbeta. Using immunoSEQ multiplex PCR, the repertoire was profiled, and TCRdb retains in-frame clones only, with some absent. The sample includes some 130,000 clones. V lost 7 bases to trimming and J lost 2 bases, with 22 bases between them. The CDR3 is 17 residues long. The germline V gene has CDR1 SGHAT and CDR2 FQNNGV. The sample comprised PBMCs. V gene TRBV11-2 combines with J gene TRBJ2-3; D is undetermined. The source is a woman aged 40 to 49 in good health and CMV-seropositive. CDR3 sequence reads: CASNSLRRYENTDTQYF. In DNA, the CDR3 is TGTGCCAGCAACTCCCTCCGGCGGTACGAAAACACAGATACGCAGTATTTT.